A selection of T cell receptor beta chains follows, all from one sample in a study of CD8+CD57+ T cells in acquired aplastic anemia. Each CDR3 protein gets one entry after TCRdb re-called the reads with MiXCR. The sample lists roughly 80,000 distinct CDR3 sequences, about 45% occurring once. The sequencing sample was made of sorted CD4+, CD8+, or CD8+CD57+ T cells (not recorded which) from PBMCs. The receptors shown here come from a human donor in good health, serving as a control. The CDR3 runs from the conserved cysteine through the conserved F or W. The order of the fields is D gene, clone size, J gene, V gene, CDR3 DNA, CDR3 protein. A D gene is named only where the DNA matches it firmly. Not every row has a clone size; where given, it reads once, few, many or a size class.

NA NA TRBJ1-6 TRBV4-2 TGTGCCAGCAGCCAAGGGGGGAATACAAATAATTCACCCCTCCACTTT CASSQGGNTNNSPLHF
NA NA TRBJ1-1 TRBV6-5 TGTGCCAGCAGTTACTCGAATGGGTTGAGGACTGAAGCTTTCTTT CASSYSNGLRTEAFF
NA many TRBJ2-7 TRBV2 TGTGCCAGCAGTGAAACGGGGGCACTACACGAGCAGTACTTC CASSETGALHEQYF
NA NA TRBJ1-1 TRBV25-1 TGTGCCAGCAGCGACCCCGGAGGGACTGAAGCTTTCTTT CASSDPGGTEAFF
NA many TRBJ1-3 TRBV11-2 TGTGCCAGCAGCTTAGTCTCCCCAGGGCCAGGGCTAGTCTCTGGAAACACCATATATTTT CASSLVSPGPGLVSGNTIYF
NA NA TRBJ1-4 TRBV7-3 TGTGCCAGCAGCTTAGCGGTAGGAAAACTGTTTTTT CASSLAVGKLFF
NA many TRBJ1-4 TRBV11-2 TGTGCCAGCAGCTTAGAGGGCGGATCGTCAACTAATGAAAAACTGTTTTTT CASSLEGGSSTNEKLFF
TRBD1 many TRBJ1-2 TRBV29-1 TGCAGCGTGCAGACAGGGGTAGGATATGGCTACACCTTC CSVQTGVGYGYTF
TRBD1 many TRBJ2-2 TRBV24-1 TGTGCCACCCATCAGGGGGCGGACACCGGGGAGCTGTTTTTT CATHQGADTGELFF
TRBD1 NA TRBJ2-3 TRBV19 TGTGCCAGTAGTATTTCGTCAGGGGGTGGTGATACGCAGTATTTT CASSISSGGGDTQYF
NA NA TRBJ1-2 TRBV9 TGTGCCAGCAGCTCTTACTCGGGACTTATCCTATCGGGCGGCTACACCTTC CASSSYSGLILSGGYTF
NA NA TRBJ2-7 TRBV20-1 TGCAGTGCTACGGGACAACCTTCCTACGAGCAGTACTTC CSATGQPSYEQYF